This entry lists 28 T cell receptor beta chains sequenced from one sample in a study of shared clonotypes between healthy human individuals. TCRdb keeps only in-frame clones here, not all; method: immunoSEQ multiplex PCR. This sample has 730,000 or so clones, with 72% found just once. Sequencing was performed on memory CD4+ T cells sorted from blood. Subset meaning: CD45RA-negative fraction. These receptors were obtained from a woman younger than 45 in good health.

The genes are TRBV27 and TRBJ1-5; 8 nucleotides agree with TRBD1. V gave up 10 bases and J gave up 0 bases; unmatched junction bases: 5. Germline V gives CDR1 MNHEY, CDR2 SMNVEV (reference sequence). This CDR3 has 14 amino acids. The CDR3 reads CAIGQGISNQPQHF. The CDR3 DNA is TGTGCCATAGGACAGGGAATTAGCAATCAGCCCCAGCATTTT.

Note on this clone: Given a much more abundant clone one base away, this may be a read error. V is TRBV5-1 and J is TRBJ1-4; 9 bases are shared with TRBD1. Trimming at V came to 2 bases and at J to 5 bases, leaving 1 base not matched to a gene. This CDR3 spans 14 amino acids. In germline, CDR1 is SGHRS, CDR2 YFSETQ. In DNA form, the CDR3 reads TGCGCCAGCAGCTTCGGGACAGGGAATGAAAAACTGTTTTTT. Translation: CASSFGTGNEKLFF.

The chain is built from TRBV7-5 and TRBJ1-4. TRBV7-5 corresponds to a pseudogene. The CDR3 is 15 amino acids. CDR3 amino acids: CVRSPGTPRCEKLFF. In DNA form, the CDR3 reads TGTGTCAGAAGCCCGGGGACTCCCAGGTGTGAAAAACTGTTTTTT.

In this sample, this clone turned up once. The V and J genes are TRBV21-1 and TRBJ2-2; the table's D call of TRBD1 was not tested on the DNA. TRBV21-1 is marked as a pseudogene. CDR3 length equals 18 residues. CDR3 sequence reads: CASSIGDYRAPNTGELFF. CDR3 sequence (DNA): TGTGCCAGCAGCATCGGAGACTACAGGGCCCCGAACACCGGGGAGCTGTTTTTT.

The rearrangement joins TRBV28 to TRBJ1-1; a weak D match, TRBD1 (6 bases). Germline assignment: CDR1 MDHEN and CDR2 SYDVKM. The CDR3 loop spans 15 amino acids. With 7 bases removed from V and 3 bases from J, the gap between germline ends came to 18 bases. CDR3 DNA sequence: TGTGCCAGCATTGAGGGAGGGGGTATATACACTGAAGCTTTCTTT. Its protein product is CASIEGGGIYTEAFF.

The genes are TRBV4-1 and TRBJ2-7, with 7 bases fitting TRBD2. This CDR3 spans 15 amino acids. J was trimmed by 2 bases and V by 1 base; bases with no gene match: 5. Germline CDR1 reads MGHRA; CDR2 reads YSYEKL. CDR3 nucleotides: TGCGCCAGCAGCCAAGGTGCGGGAGTTGCCTACGAGCAGTACTTC. Translating gives CASSQGAGVAYEQYF.

This chain connects TRBV7-8 to TRBJ2-3; no clear D. V lost 0 bases and J lost 6, with 13 bases in between. The CDR3 loop spans 15 amino acids. Germline CDR1 reads SGHVS; CDR2 reads FQNEAQ. CDR3 loop: CASSLAMVAWDTQYF. CDR3 in DNA: TGTGCCAGCAGCTTAGCGATGGTAGCTTGGGATACGCAGTATTTT.

Note on this clone: This may arise from a read error, as a much more abundant clone is one base away. The sample has other DNA sequences that encode this CDR3 too. V gene TRBV28 combines with J gene TRBJ1-5; D is unresolved. The CDR3 runs 12 residues. Germline CDR1 MDHEN, CDR2 SYDVKM. The V gene lost 6 bases and the J gene lost 1 base, with 4 bases spanning the gap. The CDR3 DNA follows: TGTGCCAGCAGGCGGAGCAATCAGCCCCAGCATTTT. The encoded protein is CASRRSNQPQHF.

This chain connects TRBV27 to TRBJ1-1; possible D gene TRBD1, 5 bases. V lost 6 bases, J lost 2 bases, and 19 bases lay in between. The CDR3 is 16 residues long. Germline-derived CDR1 and CDR2 are MNHEY and SMNVEV (reference sequence). In nucleotides, the CDR3 is TGTGCCAGCAGCAGTTACGTGGGGGGGGGAAACACTGAAGCTTTCTTT. It encodes CASSSYVGGGNTEAFF.

The chain has TRBV5-1 and TRBJ1-2; 10 bases match TRBD1. The germline gives CDR1 SGHRS, CDR2 YFSETQ. The J segment lost 4 bases and the V segment lost 3 bases, leaving 6 bases of the junction unmatched. This CDR3 has 15 amino acids. The CDR3 loop reads CASSWGTGAGYGYTF. The CDR3 region has the DNA TGCGCCAGCAGCTGGGGGACAGGGGCGGGCTATGGCTACACCTTC.

This chain uses TRBV6-1 with TRBJ2-3; D remains unclear. Germline-derived CDR1 and CDR2 are MNHNS and SASEGT. This CDR3 region has 12 residues. Trimming removed 7 bases from V and 2 bases from J, with 7 bases in between. Written as DNA, the CDR3 is TGTGCCAGCAAGGTAGACACAGATACGCAGTATTTT. This encodes CASKVDTDTQYF.

CDR3 loop: CASILSGLAGANEQFF. In nucleotides, the CDR3 is TGTGCCAGCATCCTCTCGGGACTAGCGGGAGCGAATGAGCAGTTCTTC. This sequence joins TRBV28 and TRBJ2-1, with 14 positions matching TRBD2. Germline trimming cut 7 bases from V and 7 bases from J; bases unmatched to any gene: 9. The CDR3 extends over 16 amino acids. Germline V gives CDR1 MDHEN, CDR2 SYDVKM.

This clone has a handful of counts. The chain joins TRBV18 to TRBJ2-3; TRBD1 matches at 9 bases. Germline V CDR1 and CDR2: KGHSH, LQKENI. The CDR3 runs to 20 residues. J lost 2 bases, V lost 0 bases, and 15 bases had no gene match. CDR3 in DNA: TGTGCCAGCTCACCACCGGGGTTCACAGGGGGCATAACACCCACAGATACGCAGTATTTT. This sequence encodes CASSPPGFTGGITPTDTQYF.

This clone appeared a few times. The chain combines TRBV25-1 with TRBJ2-7; maybe TRBD2 (5 bases). CDR1 MGHDK and CDR2 SYGVNS come from the germline V gene. V was shortened by 5 bases and J by 1 base, with 9 bases between the two germline ends. CDR3 length: 13 amino acids. CDR3: CASSLSGSYEQYF. The CDR3 nucleotides are TGTGCCAGCAGTCTAAGCGGTTCCTACGAGCAGTACTTC.

The V gene is TRBV28, the J gene TRBJ1-3; TRBD1 is a possible D gene (5 bases). Germline V gene data show CDR1 as MDHEN and CDR2 as SYDVKM. Trimming removed 8 bases from V and 4 bases from J, with 18 bases in between. This CDR3 is 15 amino acids long. The DNA for the CDR3 is TGTGCCAGCCGCCTCCTACAGGCCGGGGGAAACACCATATATTTT. It encodes CASRLLQAGGNTIYF.

The chain couples TRBV7-2 to TRBJ2-2; 10 bases match TRBD2. The CDR3 has 17 amino acids. With 5 bases clipped from V and 6 bases from J, the junction kept 12 bases outside the gene matches. The V gene's germline CDR1 is SGHTA and CDR2 FQGNSA. The CDR3 loop is CASSPGRLAGEPGELFF. The CDR3 bases are TGTGCCAGCAGCCCTGGCCGCCTAGCGGGAGAGCCCGGGGAGCTGTTTTTT.

The gene calls are TRBV6-5 and TRBJ1-5; tentative D call: TRBD1 (6 bases). There are 14 residues in the CDR3. Trimming shortened V by 0 bases and J by 10 bases, and 13 bases separated the two germline ends. CDR1 MNHEY and CDR2 SVGAGI come from the germline V gene. In nucleotides, the CDR3 is TGTGCCAGCAGTTACTCGGACAGCTTTACACCCCAGCATTTT. This encodes CASSYSDSFTPQHF.

J is TRBJ2-7 and V is TRBV19, with D hard to call. V shed 4 bases and J shed 0 bases, with 16 bases lying between them. Germline V gene lookup returns CDR1 LNHDA and CDR2 SQIVND (reference sequence). The CDR3 is made up of 16 amino acids. This CDR3 reads CASSTLRKSNSYEQYF. The CDR3, as DNA: TGTGCCAGTAGTACCCTAAGAAAATCAAACTCCTACGAGCAGTACTTC.

This chain joins TRBV10-3 and TRBJ2-4; TRBD1 matches at 7 bases. The V gene end was trimmed by 5 bases and the J gene end by 3 bases; junction bases not matched to a gene: 7. The CDR3 extends over 15 amino acids. Looked up from germline, CDR1 is ENHRY and CDR2 is SYGVKD. The CDR3: CAISKEQGSKNIQYF. The DNA of the CDR3 is TGTGCCATCAGTAAAGAACAGGGGAGCAAAAACATTCAGTACTTC.

The V and J genes are TRBV7-2 and TRBJ2-7, with 10 positions matching TRBD1. Germline V gene sequence: CDR1 SGHTA, CDR2 FQGNSA. This CDR3 has 16 amino acids. V shed 2 bases, J shed 1 base, and the junction held 5 bases outside the gene matches. The CDR3 DNA reads TGTGCCAGCAGCTTATTCCCGGGACAGGGGTCCTACGAGCAGTACTTC. It specifies CASSLFPGQGSYEQYF.

This chain connects TRBV28 to TRBJ1-5; a possible D gene is TRBD1 (5 bases). Germline V gene lookup returns CDR1 MDHEN and CDR2 SYDVKM. This CDR3 has 18 amino acids. With 2 bases removed from V and 1 base from J, the gap between germline ends came to 18 bases. CDR3 sequence reads: CASSLGLPRGVSNQPQHF. The CDR3 region has the DNA TGTGCCAGCAGTTTAGGCTTACCGCGGGGGGTGAGCAATCAGCCCCAGCATTTT.

This clone was seen more than once but under ten times. The rearrangement uses TRBV5-6 and TRBJ2-1; TRBD2 matches at 14 bases. Germline V lookup: CDR1 SGHDT, CDR2 YYEEEE. V was pared by 2 bases and J by 7 bases, with 8 bases of the junction left unmatched. This CDR3 contains 17 residues. The CDR3 bases are TGTGCCAGCAGCTTATTAATGACTAGCGGGAGGGAAAATGAGCAGTTCTTC. Translating gives CASSLLMTSGRENEQFF.

The chain uses TRBV2 and TRBJ2-5; 15 nucleotides agree with TRBD2. This CDR3 has 17 amino acids. With 4 bases clipped from V and 2 bases from J, the junction kept 5 bases outside the gene matches. Germline V gene data show CDR1 as SNHLY and CDR2 as FYNNEI. The DNA of the CDR3 is TGTGCCAGCAGTGCGGGACTAGCGGGAGGATTACAAGAGACCCAGTACTTC. Translated, it gives CASSAGLAGGLQETQYF. The variable domain in full, with the rest retrieved from reference TRBV2 and TRBJ2-5, is EPEVTQTPSHQVTQMGQEVILRCVPISNHLYFYWYRQILGQKVEFLVSFYNNEISEKSEIFDDQFSVERPDGSNFTLKIRSTKLEDSAMYFCASSAGLAGGLQETQYFGPGTRLLVL.

This clone was seen repeatedly, ten times or more. The gene calls are TRBV30 and TRBJ1-1; D not resolved. CDR3 length: 16 residues. V was trimmed by 0 bases and J by 1 base, leaving 15 bases between them. Germline V gene data show CDR1 as GTSNPN and CDR2 as SVGIG (reference sequence). As DNA, the CDR3 is TGTGCCTGGAGTGTACTCCGAGTCACACAGAACACTGAAGCTTTCTTT. Encoded protein: CAWSVLRVTQNTEAFF.

V is TRBV27 and J is TRBJ2-7; no clear D gene. CDR3 length equals 14 residues. Germline CDR1 reads MNHEY; CDR2 reads SMNVEV (reference sequence). The V end was cut by 6 bases, the J end by 2 bases, with 14 bases between. The CDR3 is CASRPDGLTYEQYF. CDR3 in DNA: TGTGCCAGCAGACCAGACGGTCTGACCTACGAGCAGTACTTC.

This clone is a singleton in its sample. This rearrangement joins TRBV11-2 to TRBJ2-5; TRBD2 matches 12 bases. After removal of 3 bases from V and 5 bases from J, the junction contained 4 bases not matched to a gene. Germline assignment: CDR1 SGHAT and CDR2 FQNNGV. This CDR3 has 15 residues. The CDR3 DNA sequence: TGTGCCAGCAGCTTGACTAGCGGGAGTTTGGAGACCCAGTACTTC. It specifies CASSLTSGSLETQYF.

The V call is TRBV5-1, the J call TRBJ2-2; a possible D gene is TRBD1 (6 bases). CDR1 and CDR2 (germline): SGHRS, YFSETQ. V shed 4 bases and J shed 3 bases, with 10 bases lying between them. This CDR3 has 14 amino acids. The CDR3 sequence: CASSQAGDTGELFF. CDR3 coding DNA: TGCGCCAGCAGCCAAGCAGGGGACACCGGGGAGCTGTTTTTT. The variable domain in full, with the rest retrieved from reference TRBV5-1 and TRBJ2-2, is KAGVTQTPRYLIKTRGQQVTLSCSPISGHRSVSWYQQTPGQGLQFLFEYFSETQRNKGNFPGRFSGRQFSNSRSEMNVSTLELGDSALYLCASSQAGDTGELFFGEGSRLTVL.

The rearrangement joins TRBV5-1 to TRBJ2-2; TRBD1 is a possible D gene (6 bases). Trimming removed 3 bases at V and 6 bases at J, with 12 bases between. CDR3 size: 14 residues. The germline gives CDR1 SGHRS, CDR2 YFSETQ. The chain's CDR3 is CASSWSGEAGELFF. The CDR3 DNA reads as TGCGCCAGCAGCTGGTCAGGGGAAGCCGGGGAGCTGTTTTTT.